The rows below give T cell receptor beta chains drawn from one sample of a study of cytomegalovirus exposure and HLA in healthy donors. Repertoires were generated with immunoSEQ multiplex PCR, while TCRdb's copy carries only in-frame clones and drops some. The sample lists over 100,000 clones, 55% to 80% occurring once. The material sequenced was PBMCs. The source is a woman in her 30s in good health and CMV-seronegative. Each CDR3 is given with its conserved first and last residue. Each record gives: clone size, D gene, J gene, V gene, CDR3 protein, CDR3 DNA. A D gene is named only where the DNA matches it firmly. For some rows the clone size is stated as once, few or many, or as a class when expanded; others skip it.

- TRBD2 TRBJ2-3 TRBV19 CASRSGRSGDTQYF TGTGCCAGTAGGAGCGGGAGAAGCGGAGATACGCAGTATTTT
- - TRBJ2-1 TRBV19 CASSGSLTYNEQFF TGTGCCAGTAGTGGCAGTTTGACCTACAATGAGCAGTTCTTC
once TRBD2 TRBJ2-1 TRBV9 CASSPTSSSYNEQFF TGTGCCAGCAGCCCGACTAGCTCCTCCTACAATGAGCAGTTCTTC
- - TRBJ1-1 TRBV5-1 CASSLEQIGGWSEAFF TGCGCCAGCAGCTTGGAACAGATCGGCGGGTGGTCCGAAGCTTTCTTT
- - TRBJ1-2 TRBV4-1 CASSQVRTGSLGYTF TGCGCCAGCAGCCAAGTTCGTACAGGGAGTTTGGGCTACACCTTC
- TRBD1 TRBJ1-4 TRBV28 CASSFLPPGGEKLFF TGTGCCAGCAGTTTCCTACCCCCAGGGGGTGAAAAACTGTTTTTT
- TRBD1 TRBJ2-3 TRBV19 CASRRGHIDTQYF TGTGCCAGTCGCAGGGGGCATATAGATACGCAGTATTTT
- TRBD2 TRBJ2-3 TRBV5-6 CASSSSGTSEPRDTDTQYF TGTGCCAGCAGCTCCTCCGGGACTAGCGAGCCTAGGGACACAGATACGCAGTATTTT
- TRBD2 TRBJ2-7 TRBV13 CASSLGLAGDLQDEQYF TGTGCCAGCAGCCTGGGACTAGCGGGAGACCTTCAGGACGAGCAGTACTTC
- TRBD1 TRBJ2-1 TRBV9 CASSVSFTMGTGIYNEQFF TGTGCCAGCAGCGTAAGCTTTACTATGGGGACAGGGATCTACAATGAGCAGTTCTTC
- TRBD1 TRBJ1-1 TRBV18 CASSPGQEFSAEAFF TGTGCCAGCTCACCGGGACAGGAATTCAGCGCTGAAGCTTTCTTT
- TRBD1 TRBJ2-7 TRBV7-9 CASSFDRGEQYF TGTGCCAGCAGCTTCGACAGGGGCGAGCAGTACTTC
- - TRBJ1-2 TRBV5-1 CASSLESVNYGYTF TGCGCCAGCAGCTTGGAGAGCGTGAACTATGGCTACACCTTC
- TRBD2 TRBJ2-2 TRBV9 CASSPWTSGFVGELFF TGTGCCAGCAGCCCGTGGACTAGCGGGTTTGTCGGGGAGCTGTTTTTT
few - TRBJ1-2 TRBV19 CASMGDYGYTF TGTGCCAGTATGGGCGACTATGGCTACACCTTC
few - TRBJ2-3 TRBV27 CASSLLSRGGQTQYF TGTGCCAGCAGTTTATTGTCTCGAGGGGGACAAACGCAGTATTTT
few - TRBJ2-7 TRBV5-1 CASSLSSGSYEQYF TGCGCCAGCAGCTTGAGTAGCGGCTCCTACGAGCAGTACTTC
- - TRBJ1-5 TRBV6-7 CASTPHSGINQPQHF TGTGCCAGCACTCCGCACTCGGGGATCAATCAGCCCCAGCATTTT
few TRBD1 TRBJ1-5 TRBV5-6 CASSSTGGPDQPQHF TGTGCCAGCAGCTCTACAGGGGGCCCCGATCAGCCCCAGCATTTT
- TRBD1 TRBJ1-2 TRBV6-1 CASSPIRQGVGYTF TGTGCCAGCAGTCCGATTCGACAGGGAGTTGGCTACACCTTC
- TRBD1 TRBJ1-5 TRBV27 CASSLNGQVLYSNQPQHF TGTGCCAGCAGTCTCAACGGACAGGTTCTTTATAGCAATCAGCCCCAGCATTTT
- TRBD2 TRBJ2-1 TRBV5-1 CASSLVAGGDEQFF TGCGCCAGCAGCTTGGTGGCGGGAGGGGATGAGCAGTTCTTC
- - TRBJ2-5 TRBV7-9 CASSLNWRGRRETQYF TGTGCCAGCAGCCTGAATTGGCGGGGAAGGCGAGAGACCCAGTACTTC
- TRBD2 TRBJ2-7 TRBV7-9 CASSLSQFAGDNYEQYF TGTGCCAGCAGCTTATCCCAATTTGCGGGAGACAACTACGAGCAGTACTTC
once - TRBJ1-5 TRBV5-6 CASSLLQDDNQPQHF TGTGCCAGCAGCTTGTTGCAGGATGACAATCAGCCCCAGCATTTT
- TRBD1 TRBJ1-6 TRBV6-5 CASSYSGPGGAPLHF TGTGCCAGCAGTTACTCGGGGCCAGGGGGAGCACCCCTCCACTTT
few TRBD1 TRBJ1-3 TRBV5-1 CASSFKPGQGSGNTIYF TGCGCCAGCAGCTTCAAGCCTGGACAGGGATCAGGAAACACCATATATTTT
- TRBD2 TRBJ2-7 TRBV7-9 CASSPGTSGSSYEQYF TGTGCCAGCAGCCCTGGGACTAGCGGGAGCAGCTACGAGCAGTACTTC
- - TRBJ1-6 TRBV28 CASRPQGVGSPLHF TGTGCCAGCAGACCACAGGGTGTTGGCTCACCCCTCCACTTT
- - TRBJ2-7 TRBV18 CASSPVSTYEQYF TGTGCCAGCTCACCAGTCAGTACCTACGAGCAGTACTTC
- TRBD1 TRBJ2-7 TRBV5-8 CASSLGQGGAYEQYF TGTGCCAGCAGCTTGGGACAGGGGGGGGCCTACGAGCAGTACTTC
- TRBD2 TRBJ2-5 TRBV28 CASSLTSGSKKTQYF TGTGCCAGCAGTTTGACTAGCGGGAGTAAAAAGACCCAGTACTTC
- - TRBJ2-6 TRBV18 CASSPNAPDSSGANVLTF TGTGCCAGCTCACCAAACGCCCCGGACAGCTCTGGGGCCAACGTCCTGACTTTC
- TRBD1 TRBJ1-3 TRBV4-1 CASSQPGQGKTGNTIYF TGCGCCAGCAGCCAACCGGGACAGGGAAAAACTGGAAACACCATATATTTT
- - TRBJ2-4 TRBV29-1 CSVYGDLGKNIQYF TGCAGCGTTTATGGAGATCTCGGCAAAAACATTCAGTACTTC
- - TRBJ2-7 TRBV6-1 CASSGGTPSLYEQYF TGTGCCAGCAGTGGTGGGACTCCTTCACTTTACGAGCAGTACTTC
once - TRBJ1-2 TRBV7-9 CASSPGRADGYTF TGTGCCAGCAGCCCAGGCAGGGCTGATGGCTACACCTTC
once TRBD2 TRBJ2-6 TRBV5-1 CASSPGGGSSGANVLTF TGCGCCAGCAGCCCGGGGGGTGGAAGCTCTGGGGCCAACGTCCTGACTTTC
- TRBD1 TRBJ2-5 TRBV28 CASSPLRTGFGETQYF TGTGCCAGCAGTCCTCTCCGGACAGGGTTTGGAGAGACCCAGTACTTC
- - TRBJ1-1 TRBV5-1 CASSWTARVTEAFF TGCGCCAGCAGCTGGACAGCGAGGGTCACTGAAGCTTTCTTT
- TRBD1 TRBJ2-4 TRBV7-9 CASSLEQGGWNIQYF TGTGCCAGCAGCTTAGAACAGGGGGGTTGGAACATTCAGTACTTC
- - TRBJ1-2 TRBV18 CASSPRADYGYTF TGTGCCAGCTCACCACGTGCGGACTATGGCTACACCTTC
few TRBD1 TRBJ2-7 TRBV2 CASSGQGISYEQYF TGTGCCAGCAGCGGACAGGGGATCTCCTACGAGCAGTACTTC
- TRBD2 TRBJ2-1 TRBV7-2 CASSPVLAGGWGEQFF TGTGCCAGCAGCCCCGTGCTAGCGGGAGGGTGGGGTGAGCAGTTCTTC
- TRBD2 TRBJ2-3 TRBV28 CASSPTSGDRTDTQYF TGTGCCAGCAGTCCAACTAGCGGGGACCGCACAGATACGCAGTATTTT
- TRBD2 TRBJ2-3 TRBV9 CASSVVPSGSGADTQYF TGTGCCAGCAGCGTAGTACCTAGCGGGAGCGGGGCAGATACGCAGTATTTT
few TRBD2 TRBJ2-7 TRBV7-3 CASSLSRTSGTYEQYF TGTGCCAGCAGCTTATCTCGGACTAGCGGGACCTACGAGCAGTACTTC
- - TRBJ1-2 TRBV6-1 CASSEWGRNYGYTF TGTGCCAGCAGTGAGTGGGGCAGAAACTATGGCTACACCTTC
- TRBD1 TRBJ1-1 TRBV19 CASSRIQGRTEAFF TGTGCCAGTAGCCGAATACAGGGGCGGACTGAAGCTTTCTTT
few - TRBJ2-2 TRBV6-4 CASSGGDTGELFF TGTGCCAGCAGTGGCGGGGACACCGGGGAGCTGTTTTTT
- TRBD1 TRBJ1-4 TRBV6-5 CASSYGAGGREKLFF TGTGCCAGCAGTTACGGGGCAGGGGGCCGGGAAAAACTGTTTTTT
- TRBD2 TRBJ2-5 TRBV6-6 CAGSKRVAGQETQYF TGTGCCGGCAGCAAACGTGTAGCGGGACAAGAGACCCAGTACTTC
few - TRBJ1-1 TRBV29-1 CSVGTYTEAFF TGCAGCGTTGGGACTTACACTGAAGCTTTCTTT
- TRBD2 TRBJ2-5 TRBV7-9 CASSLGAGGAQTQYF TGTGCCAGCAGCTTAGGAGCGGGAGGCGCCCAGACCCAGTACTTC